These 14 T cell receptor beta chains came from one sample sequenced in a study of shared clonotypes between healthy human individuals. Here immunoSEQ multiplex PCR was the method, and the copy in TCRdb shows in-frame clones only, minus some. Altogether more than 1.2 million clones are present, 98% being singletons, with the ten largest covering around 0.33%. What was sequenced was naive CD4+ T cells sorted from blood. Noted subset: CD45RA+ positively selected. The source is a man in his thirties or forties in good health.

Points on this clone: In the same sample, other DNA sequences code for this CDR3. The chain links TRBV5-4 to TRBJ2-7, with 7 bases lining up with TRBD1. The V gene's germline CDR1 is SGHNT and CDR2 YYREEE (reference sequence). The CDR3 consists of 14 residues. Losses at the gene ends were 3 bases for V and 1 base for J; bases not matched to a gene: 4. The CDR3 nucleotides are TGTGCCAGCAGCTCCCGGGACAGTTCCTACGAGCAGTACTTC. It yields the protein CASSSRDSSYEQYF. The full variable domain, its missing parts supplied by reference TRBV5-4 and TRBJ2-7, is ETGVTQSPTHLIKTRGQQVTLRCSSQSGHNTVSWYQQALGQGPQFIFQYYREEENGRGNFPPRFSGLQFPNYSSELNVNALELDDSALYLCASSSRDSSYEQYFGPGTRLTVT.

The V gene is TRBV4-1, the J gene TRBJ1-5; unclear D gene. The CDR3 has 17 residues. CDR1 is MGHRA, CDR2 YSYEKL, per germline. Trimming removed 1 base from V and 0 bases from J, with 13 bases in between. CDR3 nucleotide sequence: TGCGCCAGCAGCCAAGCCCCGGGGTATGGTAGCAATCAGCCCCAGCATTTT. Translating gives CASSQAPGYGSNQPQHF.

This chain uses TRBV18 with TRBJ2-7, with D perhaps being TRBD1 or TRBD2 (6 bases each). V was trimmed by 1 base and J by 3 bases, leaving 16 bases between them. CDR3 size: 16 residues. Germline V CDR1 and CDR2: KGHSH, LQKENI. The CDR3 spells CASSPLSGGDGYEQYF. CDR3 sequence (DNA): TGTGCCAGCTCACCACTTTCCGGGGGCGATGGCTACGAGCAGTACTTC.

The chain recombines TRBV7-9 with TRBJ2-1; 12 nucleotides line up with TRBD2. The length of the CDR3 is 17 residues. The V segment lost 5 bases and the J segment 6 bases; nucleotides outside the gene matches: 11. The germline CDR1 and CDR2 sequences are SEHNR and FQNEAQ (reference sequence). Here the CDR3 reads CASSPLGLAGPSNEQFF. The CDR3 coding sequence is TGTGCCAGCAGCCCCCTGGGACTAGCGGGCCCCTCCAATGAGCAGTTCTTC.

The rearrangement joins TRBV6-4 to TRBJ1-5, with D perhaps matching TRBD1 (6 bases). The CDR3 extends over 18 amino acids. The V end lost 5 bases, the J end lost 3 bases, and 23 bases lay between the germline ends. Per germline, CDR1 MRHNA and CDR2 SNTAGT. The CDR3 nucleotides are TGTGCCAGCAGTTCAGGCGGGGGGGCTAGAGAGTACAATCAGCCCCAGCATTTT. The encoded protein is CASSSGGGAREYNQPQHF.

A single count supports this clone. This chain uses TRBV29-1 with TRBJ1-1; tentative D call: TRBD1 (6 bases). Trimming took off 5 bases at V and 2 bases at J, with 15 bases between the two ends. CDR3 size: 14 residues. Per germline, CDR1 SQVTM and CDR2 ANQGSEA. This CDR3 is CSVWPGALNTEAFF. CDR3 sequence (DNA): TGCAGCGTTTGGCCGGGGGCCTTAAACACTGAAGCTTTCTTT.

The chain uses TRBV27 and TRBJ2-1, with 8 bases identical to TRBD1. CDR1 and CDR2 (germline): MNHEY, SMNVEV (reference sequence). This CDR3 contains 14 residues. The J segment lost 4 bases and the V segment lost 6 bases, leaving 5 bases of the junction unmatched. The CDR3 DNA follows: TGTGCCAGCAGATGGACAGGGCGTTACAATGAGCAGTTCTTC. It codes for CASRWTGRYNEQFF.

The chain has TRBV7-2 and TRBJ2-5, with D maybe TRBD1 (6 bases). In germline, CDR1 is SGHTA, CDR2 FQGNSA. The CDR3 contains 16 residues. Trimming left V 1 base short and J 1 base short, with 13 bases between. The chain's CDR3 is CASSLGMRTAQETQYF. In nucleotides, the CDR3 is TGTGCCAGCAGCTTAGGTATGCGGACAGCCCAAGAGACCCAGTACTTC.

The V gene is TRBV5-8, the J gene TRBJ1-2, with 8 bases matching TRBD1. V was pared by 5 bases and J by 5 bases, with 14 bases of the junction left unmatched. This CDR3 has 16 amino acids. Per germline, CDR1 SGHTS and CDR2 YDEGEE. This CDR3 is CASRPTRQGLWYGYTF. The DNA for the CDR3 is TGTGCCAGCAGACCAACAAGACAGGGGCTTTGGTATGGCTACACCTTC.

V usage is TRBV6-6 and J usage is TRBJ1-2; unclear D gene. Deletions cut 6 bases from V and 1 base from J, with 3 bases between. Germline loops: CDR1 MNHNY, CDR2 SVGAGI (reference sequence). This CDR3 comprises 11 residues. For the CDR3, the DNA is TGTGCCAGCAGCCTTAACTATGGCTACACCTTC. Protein product: CASSLNYGYTF.

This chain joins TRBV27 and TRBJ1-2; 9 nucleotides agree with TRBD1. Germline V gene sequence: CDR1 MNHEY, CDR2 SMNVEV (reference sequence). Unmatched junction bases numbered 6, after V lost 3 bases and J lost 4 bases. The CDR3 contains 15 residues. CDR3 region: CASSLDRGNAYGYTF. The CDR3 DNA reads as TGTGCCAGCAGTTTGGACAGGGGCAACGCCTATGGCTACACCTTC.

The J gene is TRBJ1-5, the V gene TRBV5-5, with a tentative D call TRBD1 (6 bases). This CDR3 is 15 amino acids long. Looked up from germline, CDR1 is SGHKS and CDR2 is YYEKEE (reference sequence). Trimming stripped 4 bases from V and 4 bases from J, with 15 bases between. The CDR3 region is CASSRLGQLNQPQHF. The CDR3, as DNA: TGTGCCAGCAGCCGACTCGGACAGCTAAATCAGCCCCAGCATTTT.

There are a few counts of this clone. The sample has other DNA sequences that encode this CDR3 too. The chain recombines TRBV18 with TRBJ2-5, with D perhaps being TRBD1 or TRBD2 (5 bases each). The CDR3 is made up of 12 amino acids. Germline V gives CDR1 KGHSH, CDR2 LQKENI. The V end lost 2 bases, the J end lost 4 bases, and 5 bases lay between the germline ends. The CDR3 spells CASSPGGETQYF. The CDR3 bases are TGTGCCAGCTCACCAGGGGGAGAGACCCAGTACTTC.

The rearrangement joins TRBV9 to TRBJ2-7; 9 bases agree with TRBD1. The CDR3 spans 14 residues. Germline CDR1 is SGDLS and CDR2 is YYNGEE. Germline trimming cut 4 bases from V and 4 bases from J; bases unmatched to any gene: 6. The CDR3 here is CASSSGTGIYEQYF. The CDR3 nucleotides are TGTGCCAGCAGCTCAGGGACAGGGATATACGAGCAGTACTTC.